One and the same sample provided the 19 T cell receptor beta chains below, sequenced in a study of post-analysis software for immune sequencing data (dated by TCRdb to between 2014 and 2017). Library creation used PCR. The sequencing machine was an Illumina HiSeq 2500. To reduce PCR and sequencing biases, unique molecular identifiers were incorporated into the TCR beta cDNA libraries. The public reads were quality trimmed at Q25 with fastp and then assembled into clones with MiXCR by TCRdb, keeping productive beta chains. Each entry is one CDR3 protein sequence, shown with its most common DNA and genes. For this sample the table gives fewer than 900,000 distinct CDR3 sequences, of which approximately 44% were detected only once. In total, the top ten clones hold approximately 5% of the sample. These receptors have no identified antigens. Findings and caveats that apply to the study as a whole: Four or five TRBV segments, including TRBV5-6, TRBV5-1 and TRBV20-1, were significantly more frequent in patients than controls.

The sequenced sample was blood. These receptor sequences come from a girl aged 10 to 17 with multiple sclerosis.

V gene TRBV29-1 combines with J gene TRBJ1-1; D unresolved. The CDR3 loop spans 10 amino acids. The V gene lost 4 bases and the J gene lost 7 bases, with 7 bases spanning the gap. The V gene's germline CDR1 is SQVTM and CDR2 ANQGSEA. For the CDR3, the DNA is TGCAGCGTTGGGGCGATTGAAGCTTTCTTT. Encoded protein: CSVGAIEAFF.

This chain connects TRBV6-5 to TRBJ1-2; D is possibly TRBD1 (6 bases). CDR3 length equals 16 residues. The V and J ends lost 5 bases and 4 bases respectively, with 20 bases between them. Germline V CDR1 and CDR2: MNHEY, SVGAGI. This chain's CDR3 is CASSRTDPPSCYGYTF. CDR3 nucleotide sequence: TGTGCCAGCAGTAGGACAGACCCGCCTTCTTGCTATGGCTACACCTTC.

This clonotype turned up a few times. The rearrangement links TRBV7-9 to TRBJ2-1; D call uncertain. The CDR3 has 14 residues. CDR1 SEHNR and CDR2 FQNEAQ come from the germline V gene (reference sequence). Trimming left V 1 base short and J 5 bases short, with 9 bases between. For the CDR3, the DNA is TGTGCCAGCAGCTTAGTCGGCGTACACAATGAGCAGTTCTTC. This translates into CASSLVGVHNEQFF.

V usage is TRBV27 and J usage is TRBJ2-5; either TRBD1 or TRBD2 may supply D (5 bases each). With the DNA end fitting TRBJ2-7 better, the J assignment may be wrong. Germline V gene data show CDR1 as MNHEY and CDR2 as SMNVEV (reference sequence). This CDR3 has 14 amino acids. The CDR3 sequence: CASSPFGADYEQYF. In nucleotides, the CDR3 is TGTGCCAGCAGTCCCTTCGGGGCAGACTACGAGCAGTACTTC.

The gene calls are TRBV29-1 and TRBJ2-6; D gene uncertain. The V end lost 8 bases, the J end lost 4 bases, and 9 bases lay between the germline ends. CDR1 and CDR2 (germline): SQVTM, ANQGSEA. The CDR3 loop spans 12 amino acids. In nucleotides, the CDR3 is TGCAGCCGGTCTTTCGGGGCCAACGTCCTGACTTTC. Encoded protein: CSRSFGANVLTF.

V and J are TRBV6-1 and TRBJ2-7; 9 bases align to TRBD2. Germline V lookup: CDR1 MNHNS, CDR2 SASEGT. V shed 4 bases, J shed 4 bases, and the junction held 8 bases outside the gene matches. The CDR3 extends over 15 amino acids. The CDR3 bases are TGTGCCAGCAGTGCTCTGGCGGGAGGGCCATACGAGCAGTACTTC. Translating gives CASSALAGGPYEQYF.

The rearrangement uses TRBV5-1 and TRBJ1-2, with a possible D match to TRBD1 (5 bases). This CDR3 region has 14 residues. Germline CDR1 SGHRS, CDR2 YFSETQ. Trimming took off 3 bases at V and 6 bases at J, with 15 bases between the two ends. The CDR3 spells CASSSNQGFHGYTF. The CDR3 DNA follows: TGCGCCAGCAGCTCAAACCAGGGTTTCCATGGCTACACCTTC.

This clonotype occurred a few times. V is TRBV12-3 or TRBV12-4 and J is TRBJ1-1, with D perhaps TRBD1 (6 bases). The V and J ends lost 5 bases and 3 bases respectively, with 7 bases between them. The CDR3 totals 12 residues. CDR3 sequence reads: CASSAGDTEAFF. CDR3 DNA sequence: TGTGCCAGCAGTGCAGGGGACACTGAAGCTTTCTTT.

The J gene is TRBJ1-2, the V gene TRBV10-3; 10 nucleotides agree with TRBD1. Trimming removed 1 base from V and 6 bases from J; junction bases left unmatched: 2. Germline V gene data show CDR1 as ENHRY and CDR2 as SYGVKD. The CDR3 length is 14 residues. The CDR3 nucleotides read TGTGCCATCAGTGAGTACGGGACAGGGGATGGCTACACCTTC. It translates to CAISEYGTGDGYTF.

This clonotype was picked up one time. V gene TRBV20-1 combines with J gene TRBJ1-2; tentative D call: TRBD1 (6 bases). Germline-derived CDR1 and CDR2 are DFQATT and SNEGSKA (reference sequence). Deletions cut 1 base from V and 2 bases from J, with 8 bases between. CDR3 length: 13 residues. The CDR3 DNA sequence: TGCAGTGCTAGAGCGGACAGAAACTATGGCTACACCTTC. Amino acids: CSARADRNYGYTF.

V is TRBV6-5 and J is TRBJ2-4; D remains unclear. The length of the CDR3 is 18 residues. V lost 0 bases, J lost 0 bases, and 15 bases lay in between. Germline-derived CDR1 and CDR2 are MNHEY and SVGAGI. The CDR3 region is CASSYSMSSGLAKNIQYF. The CDR3, as DNA: TGTGCCAGCAGTTACTCGATGTCTTCAGGCCTAGCCAAAAACATTCAGTACTTC.

The chain has TRBV7-3 and TRBJ2-1; D remains ambiguous. Germline CDR1 is SGHTA and CDR2 is FQGTGA. With 1 base removed from V and 9 bases from J, the gap between germline ends came to 10 bases. This CDR3 is 13 amino acids long. The CDR3 spells CASSLRVAAEQFF. CDR3 bases: TGTGCCAGCAGCTTAAGGGTTGCGGCTGAGCAGTTCTTC. The full variable domain, its missing parts supplied by reference TRBV7-3 and TRBJ2-1, is GAGVSQTPSNKVTEKGKYVELRCDPISGHTALYWYRQSLGQGPEFLIYFQGTGAADDSGLPNDRFFAVRPEGSVSTLKIQRTERGDSAVYLCASSLRVAAEQFFGPGTRLTVL.

This chain uses TRBV29-1 with TRBJ2-4, with D unclear. Germline V CDR1 and CDR2: SQVTM, ANQGSEA. The V gene lost 5 bases and the J gene lost 10 bases, with 12 bases spanning the gap. There are 11 residues in the CDR3. The CDR3 is CSVPLGQIQYF. The CDR3 DNA is TGCAGCGTTCCCCTCGGCCAAATTCAGTACTTC.

This clonotype was seen more than once but under ten times. The rearrangement links TRBV20-1 to TRBJ2-3; 13 bases fit TRBD2. The CDR3 is 18 amino acids. Germline values: CDR1 DFQATT, CDR2 SNEGSKA (reference sequence). The V segment lost 1 base and the J segment 4 bases; nucleotides outside the gene matches: 11. The CDR3 sequence is CSARARRTSGSLADTQYF. Written as DNA, the CDR3 is TGCAGTGCTAGAGCCCGACGGACTAGCGGGAGTTTGGCAGATACGCAGTATTTT.

The rearrangement links TRBV27 to TRBJ1-5; D might be TRBD1 (5 bases). CDR3 size: 14 residues. Germline CDR1 is MNHEY and CDR2 is SMNVEV (reference sequence). The ends were cut back, 3 bases at V and 11 bases at J, with 17 bases in the middle. The DNA of the CDR3 is TGTGCCAGCAGTTTGCGTCTCCGGGGGGAGGCCCAGCATTTT. Residues: CASSLRLRGEAQHF.

This clonotype was picked up a small number of times. The rearrangement links TRBV11-2 to TRBJ2-7, with D perhaps matching TRBD1 (6 bases). The CDR3 has 12 residues. V shed 10 bases and J shed 2 bases, with 12 bases lying between them. Germline-derived CDR1 and CDR2 are SGHAT and FQNNGV. CDR3: CATRTETYEQYF. DNA of the CDR3: TGTGCCACCCGGACAGAAACCTACGAGCAGTACTTC.

This clonotype was detected only a few times. The chain couples TRBV19 to TRBJ1-5; no reliable D call. The CDR3 runs to 14 residues. Looked up from germline, CDR1 is LNHDA and CDR2 is SQIVND (reference sequence). Trimming removed 3 bases at V and 0 bases at J, with 6 bases between. The CDR3, as DNA: TGTGCCAGTAGTATCCGGATTAGCAATCAGCCCCAGCATTTT. Protein sequence: CASSIRISNQPQHF.

This clonotype was counted between two and nine times. V usage is TRBV12-3 or TRBV12-4 and J usage is TRBJ2-4; D ambiguous. Trimming took 7 bases from V and 1 from J, leaving 11 bases between them. The CDR3 has 14 residues. The CDR3 here is CASIDSGAKNIQYF. As DNA, the CDR3 is TGTGCCAGCATCGACTCCGGGGCCAAAAACATTCAGTACTTC.

V is TRBV29-1 and J is TRBJ2-7, with 11 bases that match TRBD2. Germline values: CDR1 SQVTM, CDR2 ANQGSEA. The V gene end was trimmed by 7 bases and the J gene end by 1 base; junction bases not matched to a gene: 3. The CDR3 extends over 13 amino acids. The CDR3 region is CSGRTSGSYEQYF. DNA for the CDR3: TGCAGCGGCCGGACTAGCGGGTCCTACGAGCAGTACTTC.